The TCR beta chain described here comes from a study of shared clonotypes between healthy human individuals. Study observations and caveats: The sole specimen, blood, was sampled, and tissue repertoires likely differ. Few donors limited the genetic and exposure-history diversity represented.

This clone was detected a few times. Its specificity is not known. Template for every sorted-subset replicate PCR totaled approximately 200 ng DNA, tens of thousands of T cell genomes. Assay: immunoSEQ multiplex PCR; the TCRdb copy retains only in-frame clones and omits some. This repertoire shows about 960,000 clones, around 80% found once; its top ten account for roughly 1.5%. Only Caucasian adults living in Nashville, Tennessee served as donors. V was clipped by 7 bases and J by 2 bases, with 15 bases between them. The length of the CDR3 is 14 residues. Germline-derived CDR1 and CDR2 are LNHDA and SQIVND (reference sequence).

The origin of this receptor is a man between 18 and 29 years old in good health. Specimen: memory CD4+ T cells sorted from blood. Subset indicated: CD45RA-negative fraction. V and J are TRBV19 and TRBJ2-7; D may be TRBD2 (5 bases). CDR3 region: CASTPGGGTYEQYF. The CDR3 DNA follows: TGTGCCAGTACCCCGGGCGGAGGAACCTACGAGCAGTACTTC.